This entry lists 17 T cell receptor beta chains sequenced from one sample in a study of T cells in tumors after PD-1 blockade. Repertoires were generated with immunoSEQ multiplex PCR, while TCRdb's copy carries only in-frame clones and drops some. The table lists about 15,000 clones, around 80% of them singletons. The sample was PBMCs, taken after anti-PD-1 treatment. These receptors were obtained from a human donor with basal cell carcinoma.

The chain has TRBV7-6 and TRBJ2-5; D is perhaps TRBD2 (6 bases). Germline values: CDR1 SGHVS, CDR2 FNYEAQ. The V end was cut by 2 bases, the J end by 4 bases, with 14 bases between. CDR3 length equals 15 residues. In DNA form, the CDR3 reads TGTGCCAGCAGCTTAACGGCTAGCGTGGGAGAGACCCAGTACTTC. Encoded protein: CASSLTASVGETQYF.

The chain recombines TRBV27 with TRBJ2-7, with a tentative D call TRBD1 (8 bases). V was pared by 3 bases and J by 4 bases, with 13 bases between. CDR3 length: 14 amino acids. Per the germline V gene, CDR1 is MNHEY and CDR2 is SMNVEV (reference sequence). CDR3 nucleotides: TGTGCCAGCAGTTTGTACAGGGGGGGGTACGAGCAGTACTTC. It specifies CASSLYRGGYEQYF.

The chain recombines TRBV24-1 with TRBJ2-1; 10 positions match TRBD1. Germline V gene sequence: CDR1 KGHDR, CDR2 SFDVKD. CDR3 length equals 16 residues. The V segment lost 3 bases and the J segment 5 bases; nucleotides outside the gene matches: 6. The CDR3 nucleotides read TGTGCCACCAGTGATCCCGGACAGGGGGGTGACAATGAGCAGTTCTTC. It specifies CATSDPGQGGDNEQFF.

Comments on this clone: The sample contains more than one DNA sequence encoding this CDR3. V gene TRBV2 combines with J gene TRBJ2-1; TRBD2 agrees at 9 bases. CDR1 is SNHLY, CDR2 FYNNEI, per germline. The CDR3 covers 19 residues. The CDR3 loop is CPPCDGGAREGSSYNEQFF. Here the CDR3 DNA reads TGTCCCCCCTGTGACGGGGGGGCGCGGGAGGGGAGCTCCTACAATGAGCAGTTCTTC. Using reference TRBV2 and TRBJ2-1 for the parts outside the CDR3, the full variable domain is EPEVTQTPSHQVTQMGQEVILRCVPISNHLYFYWYRQILGQKVEFLVSFYNNEISEKSEIFDDQFSVERPDGSNFTLKIRSTKLEDSAMYFCPPCDGGAREGSSYNEQFFGPGTRLTVL.

The rearrangement uses TRBV5-1 and TRBJ2-3, with 9 positions matching TRBD1. Unmatched junction bases numbered 6, after V lost 4 bases and J lost 3 bases. CDR1 is SGHRS and CDR2 is YFSETQ in the germline V gene. The CDR3 covers 15 residues. This CDR3 is CASSGTGLETDTQYF. CDR3 nucleotides: TGCGCCAGCAGCGGGACAGGGTTGGAGACAGATACGCAGTATTTT.

The V gene is TRBV2, the J gene TRBJ2-1; TRBD2 agrees at 8 bases. The CDR3 runs 19 residues. Germline CDR1 reads SNHLY; CDR2 reads FYNNEI. CDR3 region: CPTCDGGARVGSSYNEQFF. The CDR3 bases are TGTCCCACCTGTGACGGGGGGGCGCGGGTGGGGAGCTCCTACAATGAGCAGTTCTTC. The full variable domain, with the rest looked up from reference TRBV2 and TRBJ2-1, is EPEVTQTPSHQVTQMGQEVILRCVPISNHLYFYWYRQILGQKVEFLVSFYNNEISEKSEIFDDQFSVERPDGSNFTLKIRSTKLEDSAMYFCPTCDGGARVGSSYNEQFFGPGTRLTVL.

The V call is TRBV28, the J call TRBJ2-3; perhaps D is TRBD1 or TRBD2 (6 bases each). The V gene lost 6 bases and the J gene lost 5 bases, with 21 bases spanning the gap. CDR1 MDHEN and CDR2 SYDVKM come from the germline V gene. CDR3 size: 16 residues. The CDR3 loop reads CASSFLGGRRGDTQYF. CDR3 in DNA: TGTGCCAGCAGCTTTTTAGGGGGTCGGCGGGGAGATACGCAGTATTTT.

This clone was observed once. The rearrangement joins TRBV19 to TRBJ2-5, with D tentatively TRBD2 (6 bases). V lost 7 bases, J lost 13 bases, and 22 bases lay in between. Germline CDR1 reads LNHDA; CDR2 reads SQIVND (reference sequence). The CDR3 consists of 13 residues. The CDR3 bases are TGTGCCAGTAAACCTGGGGGGACCTCACGTCGGTACTTC. Translating it yields CASKPGGTSRRYF.

CDR3 amino acids: CASSSPGLTDTQYF. For the CDR3, the DNA is TGTGCCAGCAGCTCACCGGGGCTCACAGATACGCAGTATTTT. The rearrangement links TRBV5-6 to TRBJ2-3, with D perhaps being TRBD1 or TRBD2 (5 bases each). The CDR3 totals 14 residues. In germline, CDR1 is SGHDT, CDR2 YYEEEE. Trimming stripped 3 bases from V and 2 bases from J, with 10 bases between.

The rearrangement joins TRBV29-1 to TRBJ2-3; D is perhaps TRBD2 (6 bases). CDR3 size: 15 residues. With 6 bases removed from V and 7 bases from J, the gap between germline ends came to 23 bases. CDR1 is SQVTM, CDR2 ANQGSEA, per germline. The CDR3 sequence is CSVGGASGLANTQYF. The DNA of the CDR3 is TGCAGCGTAGGCGGCGCCAGCGGGCTTGCTAATACGCAGTATTTT.

The chain recombines TRBV7-2 with TRBJ1-1; D call uncertain. There are 14 residues in the CDR3. The germline gives CDR1 SGHTA, CDR2 FQGNSA. The V and J ends lost 2 bases and 0 bases respectively, with 7 bases between them. Here the CDR3 reads CASSLYSVNTEAFF. DNA of the CDR3: TGTGCCAGCAGCTTATACAGTGTGAACACTGAAGCTTTCTTT.

The V call is TRBV11-3, the J call TRBJ2-1; 7 positions agree with TRBD2. The germline V gene has CDR1 SGHNT and CDR2 YENEEA. J gave up 13 bases and V 0 bases, and 9 bases lay outside the gene matches. This CDR3 spans 14 amino acids. The CDR3 here is CASSLDHSGFTQFF. In DNA, the CDR3 is TGTGCCAGCAGCTTAGATCATAGCGGGTTTACACAGTTCTTC.

V is TRBV28 and J is TRBJ1-1; D ambiguous. The CDR3 extends over 15 amino acids. Trimming stripped 2 bases from V and 0 bases from J, with 10 bases between. CDR1 is MDHEN, CDR2 SYDVKM, per germline. CDR3: CASSLPTSLNTEAFF. CDR3 coding DNA: TGTGCCAGCAGTTTACCCACTTCACTGAACACTGAAGCTTTCTTT.

The chain links TRBV7-2 to TRBJ2-1; D may be TRBD1 (6 bases). The CDR3 consists of 15 residues. V lost 5 bases, J lost 9 bases, and 20 bases lay in between. Germline CDR1 SGHTA, CDR2 FQGNSA. CDR3 in DNA: TGTGCCAGCAGCCATGGGGGCAGAAGGGGTAGTGAGCAGTTCTTC. Translation: CASSHGGRRGSEQFF.

This clone was seen a single time. V gene TRBV5-4 combines with J gene TRBJ2-7; 9 positions agree with TRBD1. The CDR3 length is 13 residues. The trim removed 5 bases at V and 9 bases at J, leaving 9 bases unmatched. Germline V gene sequence: CDR1 SGHNT, CDR2 YYREEE (reference sequence). The CDR3 region is CASSTGGSVVQYF. The DNA of the CDR3 is TGTGCCAGCAGTACAGGGGGCAGTGTTGTGCAGTACTTC.

Note on this clone: A junction boundary mismatches the germline segment, possibly from a read error. The chain combines TRBV24-1 with TRBJ2-1; D perhaps matches TRBD2 (7 bases). The germline V gene encodes CDR1 KGHDR and CDR2 SFDVKD. The CDR3 loop spans 19 amino acids. The CDR3 sequence: CATCDGGAGAGSSYNEQFF. In DNA, the CDR3 is TGTGCCACCTGTGATGGGGGGGCGGGGGCGGGGAGCTCCTACAATGAGCAGTTCTTC.

CDR3 coding DNA: TGTGCCAGCAACGGAGCGGGGCGGGGGACCAACTATGGCTACACCTTC. This gives the protein CASNGAGRGTNYGYTF. The V and J genes are TRBV7-9 and TRBJ1-2; D possibly corresponds to TRBD1 (5 bases). This CDR3 has 16 amino acids. Germline V gives CDR1 SEHNR, CDR2 FQNEAQ (reference sequence). V lost 7 bases and J lost 2, with 20 bases in between.